The 23 T cell receptor beta chains below were found in one sample sequenced in a study of beta chain features in type 1 diabetes. Their specific antigens are unknown. The investigators reverse transcribed all of the isolated RNA, so they sequenced expressed TCRB transcripts. The repertoire was sequenced with immunoSEQ multiplex PCR; TCRdb's copy has only in-frame clones and lacks some. The table lists more than 95,000 clones, 25% to 30% of them singletons, with more than 0.5% in the top ten. Points from the study as a whole: Shortening that was moderate but significant affected the TCRB CDR3s of Type 1 diabetes patients in all four CD4+ subsets.

Sequenced: central memory CD4+ T cells from blood. These receptors all come from a woman aged 18-29 years with type 1 diabetes.

This clone was detected only a few times. CDR3 DNA sequence: TGTGCCAGCAGTGAAGGGCGGGAGGGTTCCGATACGCAGTATTTT. Residues: CASSEGREGSDTQYF. The V and J genes are TRBV6-1 and TRBJ2-3, with 9 bases that match TRBD2. CDR1 is MNHNS and CDR2 is SASEGT in the germline V gene. The CDR3 extends over 15 amino acids. J was trimmed by 6 bases and V by 1 base; bases with no gene match: 5.

The chain carries TRBV18 and TRBJ1-1; 8 nucleotides align to TRBD1. This CDR3 has 16 amino acids. The J segment lost 3 bases and the V segment lost 2 bases, leaving 8 bases of the junction unmatched. CDR1 is KGHSH, CDR2 LQKENI, per germline. CDR3 nucleotide sequence: TGTGCCAGCTCACCAACCGGACAGGGTCGGGACACTGAAGCTTTCTTT. Encoded protein: CASSPTGQGRDTEAFF.

The CDR3 sequence: CASSNQGRGHEQFF. CDR3 DNA sequence: TGTGCCAGTAGTAACCAGGGGAGGGGCCATGAGCAGTTCTTC. V gene TRBV19 combines with J gene TRBJ2-1; D is possibly TRBD2 (7 bases). CDR1 is LNHDA, CDR2 SQIVND, per germline (reference sequence). V lost 4 bases and J lost 8, with 15 bases in between. CDR3 length: 14 amino acids.

In its sample, this clone was seen a few times. This chain connects TRBV30 to TRBJ1-2, with D possibly TRBD1 on 5 matching bases. V was clipped by 2 bases and J by 5 bases, with 12 bases between them. The CDR3 runs 13 residues. Per germline, CDR1 GTSNPN and CDR2 SVGIG (reference sequence). CDR3 protein: CAWSQSTVYGYTF. The CDR3 DNA reads TGTGCCTGGAGTCAATCGACAGTTTATGGCTACACCTTC.

This chain uses TRBV7-2 with TRBJ2-5; D remains ambiguous. V lost 5 bases and J 3 bases, leaving 10 bases between the germline ends. This CDR3 spans 13 amino acids. Germline CDR1 and CDR2: SGHTA and FQGNSA. The CDR3 bases are TGTGCCAGCAGCCCAGGAAGTAAAGAGACCCAGTACTTC. Amino acids: CASSPGSKETQYF.

The chain joins TRBV18 to TRBJ2-7; D may be TRBD2 (5 bases). CDR1 and CDR2 from the germline V gene are KGHSH and LQKENI. The CDR3 has 17 residues. V was cut by 0 bases and J by 0 bases, with 15 bases left in between. CDR3 amino acids: CASSPPSRGPLSYEQYF. As DNA, the CDR3 is TGTGCCAGCTCACCACCGAGCAGAGGGCCCCTCTCCTACGAGCAGTACTTC.

This sequence joins TRBV5-4 and TRBJ2-3, with D possibly matching TRBD2 (6 bases). Between the trimmed V and J ends, which lost 7 bases and 1 base, there was a span of 13 bases. Germline lookup yields CDR1 SGHNT and CDR2 YYREEE (reference sequence). This CDR3 contains 14 residues. The CDR3 DNA reads as TGTGCCAGCGCCGGGGTAGCGGGCACAGATACGCAGTATTTT. Translating gives CASAGVAGTDTQYF.

This clone was counted a few times. V gene TRBV7-9 combines with J gene TRBJ1-4; D may be TRBD1 (6 bases). V was clipped by 4 bases and J by 6 bases, with 15 bases between them. The CDR3 contains 15 residues. Germline loops: CDR1 SEHNR, CDR2 FQNEAQ (reference sequence). The CDR3 sequence is CASSSVLPGDEKLFF. CDR3 bases: TGTGCCAGCAGCTCCGTTCTCCCAGGGGATGAAAAACTGTTTTTT.

The chain recombines TRBV7-3 with TRBJ1-4, with 8 bases lining up with TRBD1. From germline, CDR1 is SGHTA and CDR2 FQGTGA. After removal of 5 bases from V and 8 bases from J, the junction contained 4 bases not matched to a gene. This CDR3 region has 13 residues. The CDR3 DNA reads as TGTGCCAGCAGCCTAGGACAGGGCGAAAAACTGTTTTTT. Its translation: CASSLGQGEKLFF.

V and J are TRBV11-2 and TRBJ1-1; possibly TRBD1 for D (5 bases). V was clipped by 4 bases and J by 3 bases, with 24 bases between them. The CDR3 is made up of 18 amino acids. Germline V gene lookup returns CDR1 SGHAT and CDR2 FQNNGV. The DNA of the CDR3 is TGTGCCAGCAGCTCCCAAGGACATATAGTAACTTGGGACACTGAAGCTTTCTTT. It is translated as CASSSQGHIVTWDTEAFF.

The gene calls are TRBV2 and TRBJ2-2; 10 nucleotides align to TRBD1. There are 13 residues in the CDR3. Germline-derived CDR1 and CDR2 are SNHLY and FYNNEI. Trimming removed 8 bases from V and 3 bases from J; junction bases left unmatched: 0. DNA of the CDR3: TGTGCCAGCGGACAGGGGGACACCGGGGAGCTGTTTTTT. Its translation: CASGQGDTGELFF.

The chain joins TRBV6-5 to TRBJ1-2, with D perhaps TRBD1 (6 bases). The CDR3 is 15 residues long. V lost 6 bases, J lost 0 bases, and 14 bases lay in between. CDR1 MNHEY and CDR2 SVGAGI come from the germline V gene. CDR3 residues: CASSDTGQTNYGYTF. The CDR3 DNA follows: TGTGCCAGCAGCGATACAGGACAGACTAACTATGGCTACACCTTC.

V is TRBV9 and J is TRBJ1-2; D gene ambiguous. CDR3 length: 16 amino acids. V lost 1 base, J lost 4 bases, and 17 bases lay in between. The germline V gene has CDR1 SGDLS and CDR2 YYNGEE. The CDR3 region is CASSVSGSVSFYGYTF. DNA of the CDR3: TGTGCCAGCAGCGTAAGCGGGTCTGTTTCCTTCTATGGCTACACCTTC.

This clone was found a few times. This sequence joins TRBV4-3 and TRBJ2-1, with TRBD2 matching 9 bases. The germline gives CDR1 LGHNA, CDR2 YSLEER. CDR3 length: 13 amino acids. The junction had 3 bases not matched to a gene; V was cut back by 4 bases and J by 8 bases. The CDR3 loop is CASSRSGSDEQFF. As DNA, the CDR3 is TGCGCCAGCAGCCGTAGCGGGAGTGATGAGCAGTTCTTC.

The rearrangement links TRBV4-3 to TRBJ1-2; D remains ambiguous. Germline V gene sequence: CDR1 LGHNA, CDR2 YSLEER. The CDR3 has 14 amino acids. The germline V and J ends were trimmed by 0 bases and 9 bases, with 14 bases remaining between them. DNA of the CDR3: TGCGCCAGCAGCCAAGATGGCAGGCCCCAAAGCTACACCTTC. Protein product: CASSQDGRPQSYTF.

Only a few counts were recorded for this clone. The chain has TRBV18 and TRBJ2-4; maybe TRBD1 (6 bases). Deletions cut 2 bases from V and 8 bases from J, with 19 bases between. The CDR3 spans 16 residues. The germline CDR1 and CDR2 sequences are KGHSH and LQKENI. The chain's CDR3 is CASSPFEGSRGYIQYF. CDR3 coding DNA: TGTGCCAGCTCACCATTTGAAGGGTCCAGGGGATACATTCAGTACTTC.

The chain carries TRBV5-4 and TRBJ2-3; tentative D call: TRBD1 (5 bases). Trimming left V 4 bases short and J 0 bases short, with 12 bases between. CDR3 length: 15 residues. CDR1 is SGHNT, CDR2 YYREEE, per germline (reference sequence). The CDR3 spells CASSPLQGSTDTQYF. The CDR3 bases are TGTGCCAGCAGCCCCCTTCAGGGAAGCACAGATACGCAGTATTTT.

This clone turned up a few times. The V and J genes are TRBV18 and TRBJ2-7; D is ambiguous. This CDR3 region has 13 residues. From germline, CDR1 is KGHSH and CDR2 LQKENI. V lost 2 bases to trimming and J lost 5 bases, with 10 bases between them. CDR3 coding DNA: TGTGCCAGCTCACCAACCCCCGAGGACGAGCAGTACTTC. This sequence encodes CASSPTPEDEQYF.

This clone was seen only a few times. The chain is built from TRBV5-1 and TRBJ1-3; 8 bases map to TRBD1. The CDR3 length is 17 residues. The germline V gene has CDR1 SGHRS and CDR2 YFSETQ. V was clipped by 5 bases and J by 0 bases; unmatched bases: 10. The chain's CDR3 is CASSYGQGESSGNTIYF. The CDR3 coding sequence is TGCGCCAGCAGTTACGGACAGGGCGAGAGCTCTGGAAACACCATATATTTT.

J is TRBJ2-7 and V is TRBV28, with D tentatively TRBD2 (6 bases). In germline, CDR1 is MDHEN, CDR2 SYDVKM. The germline V and J ends were trimmed by 7 bases and 9 bases, with 22 bases remaining between them. CDR3 length equals 14 residues. Written as DNA, the CDR3 is TGTGCCAGCAATACCCCGGGAGAGGGGCGGGCGCAGTACTTC. Encoded protein: CASNTPGEGRAQYF.

This clone came up many times. This chain joins TRBV4-1 and TRBJ2-5, with 14 bases that match TRBD2. V gave up 3 bases and J gave up 6 bases; unmatched junction bases: 9. The CDR3 length is 17 residues. Germline loops: CDR1 MGHRA, CDR2 YSYEKL. The CDR3: CASSQDGTSGSKKTQYF. The CDR3 bases are TGCGCCAGCAGCCAGGATGGGACTAGCGGGAGTAAGAAGACCCAGTACTTC.

The chain has TRBV7-3 and TRBJ2-1; D ambiguous. V lost 2 bases and J lost 6, with 11 bases in between. Per the germline V gene, CDR1 is SGHTA and CDR2 is FQGTGA. The CDR3 has 14 amino acids. CDR3 sequence reads: CASSLAVNLNEQFF. The CDR3 DNA reads as TGTGCCAGCAGCTTAGCGGTCAACCTCAATGAGCAGTTCTTC.

This clone occurred a few times. This specimen includes other DNA sequences encoding the same CDR3. The chain combines TRBV29-1 with TRBJ2-2; D remains ambiguous. CDR3 length: 14 residues. Trimming cost V 4 bases and J 0 bases, with 9 bases left between them. Looked up from germline, CDR1 is SQVTM and CDR2 is ANQGSEA. CDR3: CSVGDGPNTGELFF. The CDR3 DNA reads TGCAGCGTTGGAGACGGTCCGAACACCGGGGAGCTGTTTTTT.